This TCR beta chain was obtained from a study of blood T cell repertoires in COVID-19. Study summary: T cells, B-cell-depleted T cells, or PBMCs provided the cDNA or gDNA that served as material.

TCRdb keeps only in-frame clones here, not all; method: immunoSEQ multiplex PCR. This repertoire shows approximately 180,000 clones, roughly 87% found once; its top ten account for 1% to 1.5%. The sequence came from a human donor with acute COVID-19. The donor label of this sample is uncertain. Material: PBMCs or T cells enriched from blood (not recorded which).

CDR3 region: CASSYGDSHYGYTF. DNA for the CDR3: TGTGCCAGCAGCTATGGAGACAGCCACTATGGCTACACCTTC. The chain recombines TRBV11-2 with TRBJ1-2; D is perhaps TRBD1 (5 bases). The CDR3 sequence is 14 residues long. V lost 4 bases and J 3 bases, leaving 12 bases between the germline ends. Germline CDR1 and CDR2: SGHAT and FQNNGV.